These 29 T cell receptor beta chains share one sample of origin, sequenced in a study of T cells in Graves' hyperthyroidism and ophthalmopathy. RNA transcripts provided the source from which TCR beta CDR3 regions were amplified. First-round RT-PCR of the TCR CDR3 relied on the HTBI primer set. One entry per CDR3 protein, called by TCRdb with MiXCR from the multiplex PCR reads. The table includes about 520,000 distinct CDR3 sequences, around 22% detected once. What was sequenced was blood. Receptors were obtained from a woman between 25 and 40 years old with Graves' ophthalmopathy.

The gene calls are TRBV12-3 or TRBV12-4 and TRBJ1-1, with D unresolved. The CDR3 totals 13 residues. Trimming shortened V by 3 bases and J by 9 bases, and 14 bases separated the two germline ends. CDR3 nucleotide sequence: TGTGCCAGCAGTTTGCAGGTTAGGGCGAAAGCTTTCTTT. It is translated as CASSLQVRAKAFF.

In this sample, this clonotype turned up a few times. This chain uses TRBV5-1 with TRBJ1-1; 7 nucleotides align to TRBD1. CDR3 length: 15 residues. Trimming took 0 bases from V and 5 from J; bases not matched to a gene: 7. Germline V lookup: CDR1 SGHRS, CDR2 YFSETQ. As DNA, the CDR3 is TGCGCCAGCAGCTTGGCCCAGGGGGATGAGACTGAAGCTTTCTTT. It codes for CASSLAQGDETEAFF.

The chain links TRBV5-1 to TRBJ2-5, with TRBD2 identical over 7 bases. Trimming took 5 bases from V and 1 from J; bases not matched to a gene: 5. From germline, CDR1 is SGHRS and CDR2 YFSETQ. The CDR3 spans 14 residues. The CDR3 DNA reads as TGCGCCAGCAGTACGGGAGGCATCCAAGAGACCCAGTACTTC. This gives the protein CASSTGGIQETQYF.

This clonotype occurred a few times. The rearrangement joins TRBV24-1 to TRBJ2-5, with no clear D. CDR1 is KGHDR and CDR2 is SFDVKD in the germline V gene. The V and J ends lost 7 bases and 4 bases respectively, with 15 bases between them. The CDR3 contains 14 residues. CDR3 sequence (DNA): TGTGCCACCAGGGGCCCTGGAACAGTAGAGACCCAGTACTTC. Translating gives CATRGPGTVETQYF.

This clonotype has just a few counts. For the CDR3, the DNA is TGTGCCAGCAGCTTATCTGACTTCAAAGAGACCCAGTACTTC. Translated: CASSLSDFKETQYF. The chain combines TRBV7-9 with TRBJ2-5; D call uncertain. The CDR3 length is 14 residues. Between the trimmed V and J ends, which lost 2 bases and 3 bases, there was a span of 10 bases. Germline CDR1 reads SEHNR; CDR2 reads FQNEAQ (reference sequence). Together with reference TRBV7-9 and TRBJ2-5, the CDR3 gives the full variable domain: DTGVSQNPRHKITKRGQNVTFRCDPISEHNRLYWYRQTLGQGPEFLTYFQNEAQLEKSRLLSDRFSAERPKGSFSTLEIQRTEQGDSAMYLCASSLSDFKETQYFGPGTRLLVL.

Notes on this clonotype: This may be a read error, as it is one base from a much larger clone. This chain uses TRBV2 with TRBJ2-5; TRBD2 agrees at 12 bases. Germline loops: CDR1 SNHLY, CDR2 FYNNEI. The CDR3 covers 13 residues. The DNA for the CDR3 is TGTGCCAGCACTAGCGGGGGGGCAGAGACCAAGTACTTC. Its protein product is CASTSGGAETKYF.

This clonotype was recorded a few times. This chain uses TRBV6-2 or TRBV6-3 with TRBJ2-7, with 7 nucleotides matching TRBD1. J was trimmed by 5 bases and V by 6 bases; bases with no gene match: 10. Germline loops: CDR1 MNHEY, CDR2 SVGEGT. The CDR3 runs to 14 residues. CDR3 in DNA: TGTGCCAGCAGCCGTGACAGGGATTCCCACGAGCAGTACTTC. It codes for CASSRDRDSHEQYF.

This clonotype was seen at least ten times. This rearrangement joins TRBV19 to TRBJ1-5; D is ambiguous. Germline CDR1 reads LNHDA; CDR2 reads SQIVND (reference sequence). The CDR3 runs 15 residues. Trimming took off 5 bases at V and 4 bases at J, with 15 bases between the two ends. CDR3 coding DNA: TGTGCCAGTAGTCGTCAAGGTCAGGAAAATCAGCCCCAGCATTTT. Its translation: CASSRQGQENQPQHF.

This clonotype was observed a handful of times. The CDR3 protein is CASSSVGEQYF. The CDR3 DNA reads TGTGCCAGCAGTTCCGTAGGGGAGCAGTACTTC. This sequence joins TRBV6-2 or TRBV6-3 and TRBJ2-7; D uncertain. CDR3 length: 11 residues. Germline CDR1 and CDR2: MNHEY and SVGEGT. V lost 4 bases, J lost 7 bases, and 8 bases lay in between.

The rearrangement joins TRBV6-2 or TRBV6-3 to TRBJ1-5; 7 bases are a match to TRBD1. V dropped 0 bases and J dropped 0; count of bases not matched to a gene: 8. Per the germline V gene, CDR1 is MNHEY and CDR2 is SVGEGT. CDR3 size: 18 residues. The CDR3 loop reads CASSYSIRDRYSNQPQHF. The CDR3 DNA reads as TGTGCCAGCAGTTACTCGATCCGGGACAGATATAGCAATCAGCCCCAGCATTTT.

This rearrangement joins TRBV6-1 to TRBJ2-7, with 7 bases lining up with TRBD1. This CDR3 spans 14 amino acids. Germline V gene data show CDR1 as MNHNS and CDR2 as SASEGT. V shed 8 bases, J shed 3 bases, and the junction held 10 bases outside the gene matches. CDR3 sequence (DNA): TGTGCCAGCTCACCAAGGGGGCAGGTCTACGAGCAGTACTTC. Protein sequence: CASSPRGQVYEQYF.

The chain employs TRBV28 and TRBJ2-7; no firm D call. The CDR3 contains 14 residues. In germline, CDR1 is MDHEN, CDR2 SYDVKM. V lost 6 bases, J lost 0 bases, and 12 bases lay in between. CDR3 in DNA: TGTGCCAGCAGAAGACAACCCAGCTCCTACGAGCAGTACTTC. Encoded protein: CASRRQPSSYEQYF.

The chain recombines TRBV10-3 with TRBJ1-1; TRBD1 aligns across 7 bases. This CDR3 is built from 13 residues. From germline, CDR1 is ENHRY and CDR2 SYGVKD. With 2 bases clipped from V and 6 bases from J, the junction kept 3 bases outside the gene matches. CDR3 sequence (DNA): TGTGCCATCAGTGAGCAGACAGGGCCTGAAGCTTTCTTT. It yields the protein CAISEQTGPEAFF.

This clonotype was observed many times. The genes are TRBV5-8 and TRBJ1-5; D is unresolved. Trimming stripped 0 bases from V and 3 bases from J, with 4 bases between. The CDR3 is 13 residues long. Germline V CDR1 and CDR2: SGHTS, YDEGEE. CDR3 loop: CASSLAYNQPQHF. CDR3 bases: TGTGCCAGCAGCTTGGCATACAATCAGCCCCAGCATTTT.

The chain uses TRBV12-3 or TRBV12-4 and TRBJ1-2; the D gene is possibly TRBD1 (6 bases). With 8 bases removed from V and 4 bases from J, the gap between germline ends came to 14 bases. The CDR3 consists of 13 residues. The CDR3 nucleotides read TGTGCCAGCCGGTCCGGGACAAGCTATGGCTACACCTTC. Translated: CASRSGTSYGYTF.

A few counts support this clonotype. The chain employs TRBV6-1 and TRBJ1-5; D remains ambiguous. Germline V gives CDR1 MNHNS, CDR2 SASEGT. V was clipped by 11 bases and J by 6 bases, with 8 bases between them. The CDR3 has 10 amino acids. The CDR3 DNA follows: TGTGCCGTTAGTACTCAGCCCCAGCATTTT. It is translated as CAVSTQPQHF.

This clonotype has at least ten counts. The V and J genes are TRBV20-1 and TRBJ2-7; D is undetermined. V was trimmed by 4 bases and J by 0 bases, leaving 13 bases between them. The CDR3 consists of 14 residues. Germline assignment: CDR1 DFQATT and CDR2 SNEGSKA (reference sequence). The CDR3 bases are TGCAGTGCTACCTCATCAGAAAGCTCCTACGAGCAGTACTTC. This translates into CSATSSESSYEQYF.

The table lists this clonotype with many counts. This chain joins TRBV12-3 or TRBV12-4 and TRBJ2-5, with D unclear. This CDR3 has 15 residues. Deletions cut 4 bases from V and 5 bases from J, with 17 bases between. The CDR3 loop reads CASSSPTFEGETQYF. CDR3 nucleotide sequence: TGTGCCAGCAGTTCCCCCACTTTCGAAGGCGAGACCCAGTACTTC.

At least ten counts were recorded for this clonotype. The chain uses TRBV6-5 and TRBJ2-5, with D possibly matching TRBD2 (7 bases). This CDR3 has 13 amino acids. From germline, CDR1 is MNHEY and CDR2 SVGAGI. The V end lost 7 bases, the J end lost 5 bases, and 14 bases lay between the germline ends. CDR3 in amino acids: CASMRGPGETQYF. The CDR3 nucleotides are TGTGCCAGCATGCGGGGGCCTGGGGAGACCCAGTACTTC.

In this sample, this clonotype turned up many times. One end of the junction varies from germline; a read error may be responsible. The CDR3: CASSLGGENTEAFF. The CDR3 nucleotides read TGTGCCAGCAGCTTAGGGGGCGAGAACACTGAAGCTTTCTTT. The rearrangement links TRBV5-1 to TRBJ1-1; the match to TRBD1 covers 7 bases. Germline loops: CDR1 SGHRS, CDR2 YFSETQ. CDR3 length equals 14 residues.

There are many counts of this clonotype. This chain links TRBV7-8 with TRBJ1-5, with TRBD1 matching over 10 bases. Germline CDR1 is SGHVS and CDR2 is FQNEAQ. This CDR3 is built from 13 residues. The J segment lost 7 bases and the V segment lost 6 bases, leaving 3 bases of the junction unmatched. The CDR3 protein is CASSWTGGQPQHF. DNA of the CDR3: TGTGCCAGCAGTTGGACAGGGGGACAGCCCCAGCATTTT.

The chain employs TRBV28 and TRBJ1-2; maybe TRBD1 (5 bases). Germline V lookup: CDR1 MDHEN, CDR2 SYDVKM. V shed 1 base and J shed 6 bases, with 15 bases lying between them. This CDR3 has 15 residues. Here the CDR3 DNA reads TGTGCCAGCAGTTTATTCACCAGGGTTAAGGATGGCTACACCTTC. Translation: CASSLFTRVKDGYTF.

This clonotype was recorded many times. The V and J genes are TRBV20-1 and TRBJ2-7, with D perhaps TRBD2 (5 bases). Deletions cut 6 bases from V and 0 bases from J, with 12 bases between. The CDR3 spans 13 residues. Germline CDR1 DFQATT, CDR2 SNEGSKA (reference sequence). This CDR3 reads CSAPARASYEQYF. CDR3 sequence (DNA): TGCAGTGCCCCCGCGAGGGCCTCCTACGAGCAGTACTTC.

This clonotype was observed at least ten times. The CDR3 spells CASSLADSNYGYTF. CDR3 in DNA: TGTGCCAGCAGCTTAGCGGACAGTAACTATGGCTACACCTTC. The V gene is TRBV7-8, the J gene TRBJ1-2, with D possibly TRBD1 on 6 matching bases. Germline V gene lookup returns CDR1 SGHVS and CDR2 FQNEAQ. V was cut by 0 bases and J by 1 base, with 6 bases left in between. CDR3 length equals 14 residues.

In this sample, this clonotype turned up a few times. V and J are TRBV6-2 or TRBV6-3 and TRBJ1-4, with 9 bases matching TRBD1. Germline V gives CDR1 MNHEY, CDR2 SVGEGT. The V and J ends lost 6 bases and 5 bases, in that order; junction bases with no gene match: 4. This CDR3 region has 14 residues. This CDR3 is CASSSGTGNEKLFF. For the CDR3, the DNA is TGTGCCAGCAGCTCCGGGACAGGGAATGAAAAACTGTTTTTT.

This clonotype was seen at least ten times. The chain links TRBV12-3 or TRBV12-4 to TRBJ2-7; D remains unclear. The CDR3 loop spans 12 amino acids. The germline V and J ends were trimmed by 3 bases and 1 base, with 4 bases remaining between them. CDR3: CASSLGSYEQYF. CDR3 nucleotides: TGTGCCAGCAGTTTGGGTTCCTACGAGCAGTACTTC.

This clonotype was detected a few times. The chain couples TRBV6-2 or TRBV6-3 to TRBJ1-5; no firm D call. Per germline, CDR1 MNHEY and CDR2 SVGEGT. The CDR3 consists of 13 residues. V was cut by 10 bases and J by 2 bases, with 12 bases left in between. The DNA for the CDR3 is TGTGCCACCAAGCCCGGAGGCAATCAGCCCCAGCATTTT. It codes for CATKPGGNQPQHF.

The chain combines TRBV6-2 or TRBV6-3 with TRBJ2-7; TRBD2 matches 7 bases. The CDR3 consists of 15 residues. CDR1 is MNHEY and CDR2 is SVGEGT in the germline V gene. V lost 5 bases to trimming and J lost 3 bases; unmatched junction nucleotides: 10. This chain's CDR3 is CASSILSGGIYEQYF. The DNA for the CDR3 is TGTGCCAGCAGTATTCTTTCGGGGGGAATCTACGAGCAGTACTTC.

The chain has TRBV12-3 or TRBV12-4 and TRBJ1-2; 10 bases fit TRBD1. The V segment lost 6 bases and the J segment 7 bases; nucleotides outside the gene matches: 5. The CDR3 spans 13 residues. CDR3 sequence (DNA): TGTGCCAGCAGCCGGGACAGGGGTAGTGGCTACACCTTC. Translated: CASSRDRGSGYTF.